The TCR beta chain described here comes from a study of T-cell memory formation after mild COVID-19. Study summary: Largely, the TCR clusters proved donor specific.

Regarding the study as a whole: Pre-infection memory held some responding clones, suggesting pre-existing cross-reactive T cells responded. CM and EM subsets held most contracting CD4+ clones; EMRA held CD8+ ones.

UMIs and sample barcodes were carried by the TCR alpha and TCR beta cDNA libraries that 5'RACE produced using constant-segment primers. TCRdb called the 5' RACE reads again in MiXCR, with one record for every CDR3 protein. The data show over 450,000 distinct CDR3 sequences, roughly 20% seen once. The CDR3 loop spans 16 amino acids. V was pared by 4 bases and J by 2 bases, with 12 bases between. CDR1 and CDR2 from the germline V gene are SGHTA and FQGTGA. This clonotype appeared a few times. Antigen: not known. V and J are TRBV7-3 and TRBJ2-6; D is perhaps TRBD1 or TRBD2 (5 bases each). The sample comprised PBMCs or a T cell subset sorted from them (not recorded which). This receptor was taken from an adult woman who had mild COVID-19 (a few samples of this study predate the infection). Cell type and time point are not known. The CDR3 loop is CASSSRGVAGANVLTF. In nucleotides, the CDR3 is TGTGCCAGCAGCTCTCGAGGGGTAGCTGGGGCCAACGTCCTGACTTTC.